Here is one T cell receptor beta chain with its context. At a deep level, the assay was run. Produced via immunoSEQ multiplex PCR; TCRdb's table is partial and in-frame only. The sample carries about 710,000 clones, 55% to 80% recorded once. These data are taken from a study of shared clonotypes between healthy human individuals. Only Caucasian adults living in Nashville, Tennessee served as donors. In the CD4+ fraction, cells were divided into CD45RA+ naive and CD45RA-negative memory subsets. Germline V CDR1 and CDR2: MDHEN, SYDVKM. V trimming: 2 bases; J trimming: 8 bases; junction bases outside the gene matches: 9. The length of the CDR3 is 16 residues.

This clonotype was sampled from a woman in her 30s in good health. Material: memory CD4+ T cells sorted from blood. The subset was: CD45RA-negative fraction. This rearrangement joins TRBV28 to TRBJ2-7, with 13 bases lining up with TRBD2. CDR3 loop: CASSLRTSGRITQQYF. As DNA, the CDR3 is TGTGCCAGCAGTTTACGGACTAGCGGGAGAATTACCCAGCAGTACTTC.